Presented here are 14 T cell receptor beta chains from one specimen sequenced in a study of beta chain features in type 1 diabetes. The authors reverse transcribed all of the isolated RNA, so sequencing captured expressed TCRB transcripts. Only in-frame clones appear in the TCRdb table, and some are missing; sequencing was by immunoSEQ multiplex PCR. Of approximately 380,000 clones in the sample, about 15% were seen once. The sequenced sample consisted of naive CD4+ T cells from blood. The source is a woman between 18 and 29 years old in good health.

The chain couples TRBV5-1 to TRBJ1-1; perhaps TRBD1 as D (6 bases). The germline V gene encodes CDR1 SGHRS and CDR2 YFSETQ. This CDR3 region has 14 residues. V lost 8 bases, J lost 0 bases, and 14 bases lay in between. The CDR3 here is CARRDTRVNTEAFF. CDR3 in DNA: TGCGCCAGAAGGGACACCAGGGTGAACACTGAAGCTTTCTTT.

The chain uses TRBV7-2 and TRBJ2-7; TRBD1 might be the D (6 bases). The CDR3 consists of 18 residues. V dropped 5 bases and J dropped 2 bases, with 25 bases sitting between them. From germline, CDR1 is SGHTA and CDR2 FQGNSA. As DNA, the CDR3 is TGTGCCAGCAGCCAACGCAACTTCGGGACACCGTACCCCTACGAGCAGTACTTC. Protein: CASSQRNFGTPYPYEQYF.

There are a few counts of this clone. The DNA for the CDR3 is TGCAGTGGCAGCCAAGAGACCCAGTACTTC. Translation gives CSGSQETQYF. This sequence joins TRBV20-1 and TRBJ2-5; D unclear. The CDR3 has 10 amino acids. CDR1 DFQATT and CDR2 SNEGSKA come from the germline V gene (reference sequence). V dropped 7 bases and J dropped 1 base, with 4 bases sitting between them.

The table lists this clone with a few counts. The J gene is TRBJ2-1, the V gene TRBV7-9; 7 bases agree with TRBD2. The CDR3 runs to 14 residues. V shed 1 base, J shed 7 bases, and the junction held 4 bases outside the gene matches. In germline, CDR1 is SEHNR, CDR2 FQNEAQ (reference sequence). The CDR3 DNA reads TGTGCCAGCAGCTTAGGGACTAGGAGGAATGAGCAGTTCTTC. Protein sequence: CASSLGTRRNEQFF.

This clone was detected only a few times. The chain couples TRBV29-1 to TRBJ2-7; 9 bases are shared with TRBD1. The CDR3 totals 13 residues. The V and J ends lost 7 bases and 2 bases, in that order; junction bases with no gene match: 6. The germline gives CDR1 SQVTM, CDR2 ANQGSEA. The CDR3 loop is CSERGQGPYEQYF. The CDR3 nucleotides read TGCAGCGAGAGGGGACAGGGTCCCTACGAGCAGTACTTC.

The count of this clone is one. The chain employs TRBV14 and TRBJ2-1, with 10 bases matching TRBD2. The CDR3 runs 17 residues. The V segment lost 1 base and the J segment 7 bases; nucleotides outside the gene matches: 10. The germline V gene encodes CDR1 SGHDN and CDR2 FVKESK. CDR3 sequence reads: CASSQVGVAGGRNEQFF. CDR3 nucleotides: TGTGCCAGCAGCCAAGTGGGGGTAGCGGGAGGTAGAAATGAGCAGTTCTTC. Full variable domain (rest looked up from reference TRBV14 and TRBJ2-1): EAGVTQFPSHSVIEKGQTVTLRCDPISGHDNLYWYRRVMGKEIKFLLHFVKESKQDESGMPNNRFLAERTGGTYSTLKVQPAELEDSGVYFCASSQVGVAGGRNEQFFGPGTRLTVL.

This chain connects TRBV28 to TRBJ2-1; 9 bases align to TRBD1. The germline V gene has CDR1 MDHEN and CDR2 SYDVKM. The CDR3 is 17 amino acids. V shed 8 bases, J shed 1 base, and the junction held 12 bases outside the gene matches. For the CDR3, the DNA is TGTGCCAGCGGGCGGGACAGGGATATAGAATCCTACAATGAGCAGTTCTTC. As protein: CASGRDRDIESYNEQFF.

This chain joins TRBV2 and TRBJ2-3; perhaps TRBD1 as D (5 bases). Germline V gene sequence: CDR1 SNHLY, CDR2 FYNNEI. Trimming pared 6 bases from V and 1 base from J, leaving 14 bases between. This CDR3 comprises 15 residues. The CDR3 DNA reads TGTGCCAGCAGCCTCAGGGTGGTAGGCACAGATACGCAGTATTTT. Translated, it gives CASSLRVVGTDTQYF.

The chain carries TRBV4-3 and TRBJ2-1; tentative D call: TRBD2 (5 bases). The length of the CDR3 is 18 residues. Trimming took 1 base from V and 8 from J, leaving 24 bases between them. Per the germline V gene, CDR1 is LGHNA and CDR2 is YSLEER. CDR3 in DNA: TGCGCCAGCAGCCAAGGTTTGGTGGCGGATTCGGGGATCGATGAGCAGTTCTTC. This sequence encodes CASSQGLVADSGIDEQFF.

The CDR3 spells CASSLPLMHTHEQFF. The CDR3 coding sequence is TGTGCCAGCAGCTTACCATTAATGCACACACATGAGCAGTTCTTC. The rearrangement joins TRBV7-2 to TRBJ2-1; no clear D gene. The CDR3 has 15 residues. Germline CDR1 reads SGHTA; CDR2 reads FQGNSA. V shed 2 bases and J shed 8 bases, with 16 bases lying between them.

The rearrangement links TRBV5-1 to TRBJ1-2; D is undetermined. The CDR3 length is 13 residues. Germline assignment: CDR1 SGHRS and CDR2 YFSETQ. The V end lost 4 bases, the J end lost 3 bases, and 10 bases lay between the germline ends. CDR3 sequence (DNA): TGCGCCAGCAGCCAAGGCGGAGACTATGGCTACACCTTC. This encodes CASSQGGDYGYTF.

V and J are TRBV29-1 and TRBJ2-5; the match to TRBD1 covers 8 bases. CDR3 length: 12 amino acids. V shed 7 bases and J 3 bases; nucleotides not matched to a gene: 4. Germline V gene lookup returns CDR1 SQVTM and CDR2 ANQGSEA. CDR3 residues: CSARTGKETQYF. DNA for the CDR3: TGCAGCGCCCGGACAGGGAAAGAGACCCAGTACTTC.

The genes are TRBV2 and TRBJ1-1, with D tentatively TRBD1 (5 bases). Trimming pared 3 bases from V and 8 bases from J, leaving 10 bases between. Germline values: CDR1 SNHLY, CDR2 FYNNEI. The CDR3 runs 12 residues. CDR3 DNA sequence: TGTGCCAGCAGTGATCGACAGACGGAAGCTTTCTTT. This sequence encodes CASSDRQTEAFF.

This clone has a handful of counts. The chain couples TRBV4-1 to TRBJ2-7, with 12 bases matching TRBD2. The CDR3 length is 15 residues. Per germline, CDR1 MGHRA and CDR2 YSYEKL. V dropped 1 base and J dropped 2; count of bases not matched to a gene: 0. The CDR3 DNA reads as TGCGCCAGCAGCCAAGGGACTAGCGGGACCTACGAGCAGTACTTC. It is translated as CASSQGTSGTYEQYF.